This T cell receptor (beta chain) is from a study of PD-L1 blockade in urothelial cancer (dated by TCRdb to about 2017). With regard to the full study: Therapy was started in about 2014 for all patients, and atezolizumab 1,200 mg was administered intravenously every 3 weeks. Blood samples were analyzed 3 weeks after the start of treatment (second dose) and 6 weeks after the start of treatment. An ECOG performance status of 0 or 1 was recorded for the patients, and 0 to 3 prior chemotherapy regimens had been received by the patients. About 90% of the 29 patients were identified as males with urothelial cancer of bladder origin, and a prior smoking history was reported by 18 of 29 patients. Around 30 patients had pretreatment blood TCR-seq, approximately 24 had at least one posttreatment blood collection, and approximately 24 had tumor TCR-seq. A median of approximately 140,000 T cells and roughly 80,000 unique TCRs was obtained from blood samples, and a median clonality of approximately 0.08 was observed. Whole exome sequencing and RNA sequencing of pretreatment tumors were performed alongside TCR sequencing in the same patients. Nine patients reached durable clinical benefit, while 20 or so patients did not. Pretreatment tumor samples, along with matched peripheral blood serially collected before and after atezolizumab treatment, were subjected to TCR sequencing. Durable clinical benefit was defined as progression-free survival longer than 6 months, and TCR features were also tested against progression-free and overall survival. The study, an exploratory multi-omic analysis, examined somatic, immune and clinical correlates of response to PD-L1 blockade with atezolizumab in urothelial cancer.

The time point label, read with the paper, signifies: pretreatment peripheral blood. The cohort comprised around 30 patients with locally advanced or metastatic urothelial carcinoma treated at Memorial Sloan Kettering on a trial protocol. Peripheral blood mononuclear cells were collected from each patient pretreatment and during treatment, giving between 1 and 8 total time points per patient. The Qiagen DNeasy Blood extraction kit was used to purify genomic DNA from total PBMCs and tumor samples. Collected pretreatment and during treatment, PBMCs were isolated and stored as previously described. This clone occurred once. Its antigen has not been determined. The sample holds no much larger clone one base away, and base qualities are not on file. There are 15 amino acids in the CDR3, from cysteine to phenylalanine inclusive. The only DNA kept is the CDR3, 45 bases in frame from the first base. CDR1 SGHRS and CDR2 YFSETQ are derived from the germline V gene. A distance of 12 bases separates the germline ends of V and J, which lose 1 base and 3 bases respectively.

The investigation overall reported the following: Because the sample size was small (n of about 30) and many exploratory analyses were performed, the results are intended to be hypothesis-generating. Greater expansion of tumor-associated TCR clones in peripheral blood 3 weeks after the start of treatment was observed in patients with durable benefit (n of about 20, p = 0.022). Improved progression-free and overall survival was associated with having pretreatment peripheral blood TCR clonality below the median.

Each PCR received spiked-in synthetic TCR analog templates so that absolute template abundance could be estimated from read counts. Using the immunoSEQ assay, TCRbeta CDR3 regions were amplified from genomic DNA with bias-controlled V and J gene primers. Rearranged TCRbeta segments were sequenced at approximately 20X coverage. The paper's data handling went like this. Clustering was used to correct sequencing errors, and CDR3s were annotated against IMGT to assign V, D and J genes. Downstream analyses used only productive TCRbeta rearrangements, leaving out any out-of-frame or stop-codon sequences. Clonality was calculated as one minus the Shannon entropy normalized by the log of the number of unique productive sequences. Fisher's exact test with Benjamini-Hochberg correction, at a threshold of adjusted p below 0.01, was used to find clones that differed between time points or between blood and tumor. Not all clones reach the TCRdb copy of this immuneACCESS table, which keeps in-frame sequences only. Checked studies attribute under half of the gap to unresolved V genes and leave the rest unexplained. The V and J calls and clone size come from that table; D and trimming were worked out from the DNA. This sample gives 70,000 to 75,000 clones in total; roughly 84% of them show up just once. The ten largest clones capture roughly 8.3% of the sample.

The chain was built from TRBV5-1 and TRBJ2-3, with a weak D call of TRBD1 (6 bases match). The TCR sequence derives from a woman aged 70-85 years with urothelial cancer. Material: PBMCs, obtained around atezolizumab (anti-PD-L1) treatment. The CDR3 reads CASSLSGRGTDTQYF. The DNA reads TGCGCCAGCAGCTTGAGCGGCAGGGGTACAGATACGCAGTATTTT.